This record looks at one T cell receptor beta chain sequence and its context. Its antigen is not identified. Samples each yielded at least 5 micrograms of total RNA. The sample is drawn from a study of blood T cells in healthy people across ages. CDR3 length: 17 residues. Germline CDR1 and CDR2: SGHTA and FQGTGA. Trimming removed 5 bases at V and 6 bases at J, with 24 bases between. Overall study findings and caveats: Whereas aged donors had fewer naive CD4+ cells, long-lived donors had more of them and higher diversity. Observed TCR beta diversity showed a strong correlation with the percentage of naive T cells as measured by flow cytometry.

Together with a sample-barcoded 5' primer, a J-beta primer mix was included in a second PCR lasting roughly 6 to 12 cycles. The authors tagged each cDNA molecule using a template-switch adaptor with 12 random nucleotides. In TCRdb, the 5' RACE reads were re-called with MiXCR into one record per CDR3 protein. The sample has some 1,800,000 distinct CDR3 sequences; 30% to 40% are singletons. This chain joins TRBV7-3 and TRBJ2-3; either TRBD1 or TRBD2 may supply D (5 bases each). This clonotype was obtained from a human donor in good health. The sample consisted of blood. The chain's CDR3 is CASSLHGDLNEVDTQYF. The CDR3 DNA reads TGTGCCAGCAGCCTACACGGGGACCTCAATGAGGTGGATACGCAGTATTTT.